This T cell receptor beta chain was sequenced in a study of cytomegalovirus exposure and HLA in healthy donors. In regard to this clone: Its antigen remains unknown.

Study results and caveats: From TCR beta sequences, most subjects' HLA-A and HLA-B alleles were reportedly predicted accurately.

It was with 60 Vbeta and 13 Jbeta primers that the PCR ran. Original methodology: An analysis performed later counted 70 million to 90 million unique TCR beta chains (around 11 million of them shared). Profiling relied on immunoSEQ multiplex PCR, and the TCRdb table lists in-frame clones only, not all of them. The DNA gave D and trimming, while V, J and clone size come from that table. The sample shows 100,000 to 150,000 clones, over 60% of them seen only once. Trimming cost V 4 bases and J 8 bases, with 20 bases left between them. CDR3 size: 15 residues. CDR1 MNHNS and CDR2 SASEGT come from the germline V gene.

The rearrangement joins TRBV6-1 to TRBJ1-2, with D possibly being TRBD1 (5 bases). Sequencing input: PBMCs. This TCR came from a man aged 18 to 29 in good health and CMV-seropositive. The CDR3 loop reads CASSGVGGIDIGYTF. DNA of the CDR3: TGTGCCAGCAGTGGCGTGGGGGGGATTGACATCGGCTACACCTTC.